The T cell receptor (beta chain) described here comes from a study of naive and memory T cell subsets. Ligated cDNA underwent four rounds of PCR with nested alpha and beta constant region primers and SP2. One entry per CDR3 protein, called by TCRdb with MiXCR from the 5' RACE reads. The data show 48,000 or so distinct CDR3 sequences, 4.7% seen once. This clonotype was found many times. A UMI-containing oligonucleotide was joined by 3' ligation to the TCR cDNA template. Deletions cut 6 bases from V and 6 bases from J, with 19 bases between. Germline loops: CDR1 MDHEN, CDR2 SYDVKM. This CDR3 is built from 15 residues.

The chain links TRBV28 to TRBJ2-3; D remains ambiguous. The receptor was derived from a female donor in good health. The CDR3 DNA reads as TGTGCCAGCAGCCCTTTGGGTAGAGAACTCGATACGCAGTATTTT. It yields the protein CASSPLGRELDTQYF.